The 2 T cell receptor beta chains below were found in one sample sequenced in a study of spatial heterogeneity in lung cancer. The time point was: blood at routine non-recurrence follow-up after resection. TCRdb fed the 5' RACE reads into MiXCR, producing one record per CDR3 protein. The sample carries approximately 110,000 distinct CDR3 sequences, roughly 10% recorded once. The sample in question was PBMCs, obtained at follow-up. These receptors originate from a female donor with early-stage non-small cell lung cancer.

This chain connects TRBV7-2 to TRBJ1-1; 7 bases fit TRBD1. Per germline, CDR1 SGHTA and CDR2 FQGNSA. This CDR3 is built from 15 residues. V shed 5 bases and J 4 bases; nucleotides not matched to a gene: 10. The CDR3 loop reads CASSPRQGSATEAFF. DNA for the CDR3: TGTGCCAGCAGCCCCCGACAGGGAAGCGCCACTGAAGCTTTCTTT.

The sample holds many counts of this clonotype. The gene calls are TRBV11-2 and TRBJ2-1; D ambiguous. Trimming left V 5 bases short and J 4 bases short, with 6 bases between. In germline, CDR1 is SGHAT, CDR2 FQNNGV. The CDR3 loop spans 12 amino acids. The CDR3 nucleotides read TGTGCCAGCAGCCTGGGGTACAATGAGCAGTTCTTC. It specifies CASSLGYNEQFF. Supplemented by reference TRBV11-2 and TRBJ2-1, the full variable domain reads EAGVAQSPRYKIIEKRQSVAFWCNPISGHATLYWYQQILGQGPKLLIQFQNNGVVDDSQLPKDRFSAERLKGVDSTLKIQPAKLEDSAVYLCASSLGYNEQFFGPGTRLTVL.